This entry is about one TCR beta chain. Its antigen is unidentified. The CDR3 loop spans 15 amino acids. CDR1 is SGHRS and CDR2 is YFSETQ in the germline V gene. The ends were cut back, 4 bases at V and 4 bases at J, with 17 bases in the middle. This sample was taken from a study of blood T cells in healthy people across ages. Overall study findings and caveats: Per million T cells, the diversity of TCR beta decreased roughly linearly as age advanced.

A second 7 to 11 cycle PCR used barcoded and J-beta primers. Carrying 12 random nucleotides, a template-switch adaptor labeled each individual cDNA molecule. TCRdb re-analysed the 5' RACE reads in MiXCR, keeping a single row per CDR3 protein. In the table there are roughly 790,000 distinct CDR3 sequences, roughly 44% of which are singletons. This receptor was taken from a woman aged 55-70 years in good health. Sequencing used blood. The V call is TRBV5-1, the J call TRBJ2-5; D is possibly TRBD1 (6 bases). The CDR3 DNA sequence: TGCGCCAGCAGCGTACAGGGTAGAGGAGGAGAGACCCAGTACTTC. It is translated as CASSVQGRGGETQYF.